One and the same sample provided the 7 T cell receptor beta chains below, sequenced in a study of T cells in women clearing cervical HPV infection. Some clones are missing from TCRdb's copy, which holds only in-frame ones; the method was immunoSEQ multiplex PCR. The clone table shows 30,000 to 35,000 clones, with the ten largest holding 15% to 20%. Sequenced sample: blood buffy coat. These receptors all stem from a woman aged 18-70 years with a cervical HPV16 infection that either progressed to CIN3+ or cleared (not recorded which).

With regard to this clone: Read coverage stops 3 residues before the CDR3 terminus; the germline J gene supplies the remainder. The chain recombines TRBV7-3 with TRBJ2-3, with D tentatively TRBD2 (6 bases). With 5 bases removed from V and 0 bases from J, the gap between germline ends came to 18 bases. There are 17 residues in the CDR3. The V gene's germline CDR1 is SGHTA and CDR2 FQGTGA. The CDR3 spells CASSPYSGWGSTDTQYF. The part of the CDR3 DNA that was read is TGTGCCAGCAGCCCATACAGCGGGTGGGGAAGCACAGATACG.

Incomplete CDR3 DNA: TGTGCCAGCAGCTCCCAGGGCCGCTCCTACAATGAG. Amino acids: CASSSQGRSYNE. The complete CDR3 sequence is CASSSQGRSYNEQFF. The V call is TRBV6-2 or TRBV6-3, the J call TRBJ2-1, with D perhaps TRBD1 (5 bases). The read stops 3 residues short of the end of the CDR3; the missing end is completed from the germline J gene. Germline V gene data show CDR1 as MNHEY and CDR2 as SVGEGT. The CDR3 is 15 amino acids. Trimming left V 6 bases short and J 0 bases short, with 12 bases between.

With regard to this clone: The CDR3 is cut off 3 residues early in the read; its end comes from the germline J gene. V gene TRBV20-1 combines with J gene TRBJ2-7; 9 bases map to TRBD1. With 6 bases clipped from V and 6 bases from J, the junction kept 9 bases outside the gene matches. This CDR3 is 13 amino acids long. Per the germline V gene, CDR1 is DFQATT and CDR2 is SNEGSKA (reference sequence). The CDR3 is CSALGGQGSEQYF. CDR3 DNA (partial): TGCAGTGCCCTAGGGGGACAGGGAAGCGAG.

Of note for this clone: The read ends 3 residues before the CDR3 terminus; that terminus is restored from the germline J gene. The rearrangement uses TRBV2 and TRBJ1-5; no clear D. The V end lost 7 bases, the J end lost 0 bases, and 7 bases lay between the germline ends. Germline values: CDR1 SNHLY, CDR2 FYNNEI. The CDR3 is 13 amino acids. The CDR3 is CASTFYSNQPQHF. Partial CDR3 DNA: TGTGCCAGCACCTTTTATAGCAATCAGCCC.

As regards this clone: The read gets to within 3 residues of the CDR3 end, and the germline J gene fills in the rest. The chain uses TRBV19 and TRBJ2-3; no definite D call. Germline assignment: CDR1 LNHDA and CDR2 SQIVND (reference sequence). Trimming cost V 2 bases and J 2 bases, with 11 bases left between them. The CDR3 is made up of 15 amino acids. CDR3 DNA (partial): TGTGCCAGTAGTATAAATGGCTCTTCCACAGATACG. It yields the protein CASSINGSSTDT. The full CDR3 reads CASSINGSSTDTQYF. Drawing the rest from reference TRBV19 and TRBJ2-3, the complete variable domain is DGGITQSPKYLFRKEGQNVTLSCEQNLNHDAMYWYRQDPGQGLRLIYYSQIVNDFQKGDIAEGYSVSREKKESFPLTVTSAQKNPTAFYLCASSINGSSTDTQYFGPGTRLTVL.

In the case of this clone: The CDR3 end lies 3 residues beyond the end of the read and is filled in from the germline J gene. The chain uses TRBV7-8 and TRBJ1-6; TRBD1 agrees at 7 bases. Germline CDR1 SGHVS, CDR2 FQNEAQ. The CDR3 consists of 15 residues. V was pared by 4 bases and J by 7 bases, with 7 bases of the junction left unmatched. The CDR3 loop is CASSSRTGPNSPLHF. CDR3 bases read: TGTGCCAGCAGCTCTAGGACAGGTCCCAATTCACCC.

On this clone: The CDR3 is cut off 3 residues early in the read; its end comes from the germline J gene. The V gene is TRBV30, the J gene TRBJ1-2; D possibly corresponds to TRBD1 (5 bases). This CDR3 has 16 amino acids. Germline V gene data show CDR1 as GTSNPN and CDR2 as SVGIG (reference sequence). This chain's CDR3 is CAWSPKGRGGSYDYTF. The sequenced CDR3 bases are TGTGCCTGGAGTCCAAAGGGACGGGGGGGTTCCTACGAC.